This T cell receptor beta chain came from a study of blood T cell repertoires in COVID-19 (dated by TCRdb to the early 2020s). The study in broad terms: Samples from collaborators originated in the United States, Italy and Spain and spanned both the acute and convalescent phases of COVID-19. The material from the prospective study consisted of cDNA or gDNA derived from T cells, B-cell-depleted T cells, or PBMCs. Subjects who had been exposed to COVID-19, were actively infected with it, or had recovered from it provided the deeply sampled blood TCRbeta repertoires that made up the dataset. The repertoires were released in a freely available public database meant as a resource for research on the immune response to SARS-CoV-2. Samples were obtained from the ongoing ImmuneRACE study (first 160 participants) and from some 1,200 subjects provided by 6 global collaborators. The sample metadata nearly always contained a de-identified subject ID, COVID-19 status, age in years and sex. Where available, HLA class I and class II types were taken from metadata supplied by the sample provider and were not determined by assay-based typing.

The V end loses 4 bases and the J end loses 7 bases, and a stretch of 8 bases separates them. Including the terminal cysteine and phenylalanine, the CDR3 comprises 13 residues. Only the CDR3 portion is preserved as DNA: 39 bases, with reading frame beginning at the first base. The germline V gene encodes CDR1 MNHEY and CDR2 SVGAGI. With respect to this clone: Its antigen is not yet known. No base qualities exist here, and no much larger clone lies one base off it.

In the prospective study, participants were roughly 18 to 95 years old, resided in about two dozen geographic areas of the United States, and were enrolled through a virtual design. Cohort assignment in the prospective study relied on participant-reported clinical history from a screening survey and a study questionnaire. Recovered participants in ImmuneRACE Cohort 3 were defined as having two consecutive negative NP/OP PCR tests, clearance from a healthcare professional, or resolution of symptoms. Mobile phlebotomists in the prospective study collected whole blood, serum and a nasopharyngeal or oropharyngeal swab from every participant. Prospective study participants could optionally give additional blood draws and questionnaires over an approximately 2-month period. Before DNA extraction, blood samples from the prospective study were shipped at room temperature or frozen. Study-wide findings and limitations: The amount of clinical and demographic metadata varied by source and participant and was provided uncurated.

TCRbeta CDR3 regions were amplified from genomic DNA by means of the immunoSEQ Assay, a bias-controlled multiplex PCR. Under the source paper's analysis protocol: The number of nucleated cells in each sample was estimated from the amplification of reference gene primers within the assay. To quantify the absolute abundance of each unique TCRbeta CDR3 rearrangement, sequence reads were collapsed and filtered. For each sample, productive Simpson clonality was calculated as the square root of Simpson's diversity index across productive rearrangements. This immuneACCESS table, as held by TCRdb, lists in-frame sequences with V and J called but not all clones. Of the missing ones, under half trace to an unresolved V gene in checked studies; the others have no known cause. The DNA gave D and trimming, while V, J and clone size come from that table. This sample is represented by around 230,000 clones; around 80% of them were singletons. In total, the top ten clones hold over 12% of the sample.

This TCR derives from a man aged 35 to 55 who had recovered from COVID-19. The rearrangement combines TRBV6-5 with TRBJ1-6; the D gene cannot be resolved reliably. The sequenced sample consisted of PBMCs or T cells enriched from blood (not recorded which). The CDR3 reads as follows: CASSFDGNSPLHF. The sequenced DNA: TGTGCCAGCAGTTTCGACGGGAATTCACCCCTCCACTTT.